These T cell receptor beta chains were read from a single sample in a study of T cell responses to AZD1222 COVID-19 vaccine. Data came from immunoSEQ multiplex PCR; TCRdb stores just in-frame clones and leaves some out. Counted here are 100,000 to 150,000 clones, about nine tenths occurring once; the ten biggest clones make up about 7%. This sample comprised peripheral blood, obtained on day 0 of AZD1222 vaccination. These receptors all come from an adult in good health. The CDR3 runs from the conserved cysteine through the conserved F or W. A D gene is named only where the DNA matches it firmly. Where a row states a size, it is once, few, many or the class of an expanded clone; other rows omit it.

clone size	V gene	J gene	D gene	CDR3 protein	CDR3 DNA
few	TRBV28	TRBJ1-3	NA	CASWEKGAGNTIYF	TGTGCCAGCTGGGAGAAAGGGGCTGGAAACACCATATATTTT
NA	TRBV19	TRBJ2-3	TRBD2	CASSPWGTSTSTDTQYF	TGTGCCAGTAGCCCCTGGGGGACTAGTACTAGCACAGATACGCAGTATTTT
NA	TRBV6-5	TRBJ2-5	NA	CASSYFAEKTETQYF	TGTGCCAGCAGTTACTTCGCGGAGAAGACAGAGACCCAGTACTTC
NA	TRBV7-9	TRBJ2-3	NA	CASSLGQTTDTQYF	TGTGCCAGCAGCTTAGGACAGACCACAGATACGCAGTATTTT
NA	TRBV15	TRBJ2-5	NA	CATSGPGPPGETQYF	TGTGCCACCAGCGGCCCCGGTCCCCCGGGGGAGACCCAGTACTTC
NA	TRBV28	TRBJ1-5	NA	CASTFIQAPRGNQPQHF	TGTGCCAGCACTTTTATACAGGCCCCTCGTGGCAATCAGCCCCAGCATTTT
NA	TRBV7-2	TRBJ1-2	NA	CASSLRGDTNTGGYTF	TGTGCCAGCAGCCTCCGCGGGGACACCAATACCGGTGGCTACACCTTC
NA	TRBV5-4	TRBJ2-2	NA	CASSFGRGARTGELFF	TGTGCCAGCAGCTTCGGCCGGGGGGCGCGAACCGGGGAGCTGTTTTTT
NA	TRBV6-2/TRBV6-3	TRBJ2-7	NA	CASSTGRENREQYF	TGTGCCAGCAGCACGGGACGGGAAAACCGCGAGCAGTACTTC
NA	TRBV28	TRBJ2-3	NA	CASSFLRDSSTDTQYF	TGTGCCAGCAGTTTTCTAAGGGATTCTAGCACAGATACGCAGTATTTT
NA	TRBV10-3	TRBJ1-2	NA	CAIRSRGNYGYTF	TGTGCCATCAGGAGCAGGGGAAACTATGGCTACACCTTC
few	TRBV5-8	TRBJ1-5	TRBD1	CASSLDRGGNQPQHF	TGTGCCAGCAGCTTGGACAGGGGTGGCAATCAGCCCCAGCATTTT
NA	TRBV28	TRBJ1-1	TRBD1	CASSSGGTGGTEAFF	TGTGCCAGCAGCTCCGGGGGGACAGGGGGCACTGAAGCTTTCTTT
NA	TRBV14	TRBJ2-5	NA	CASSQELGSRETQYF	TGTGCCAGCAGCCAAGAATTGGGGTCCAGAGAGACCCAGTACTTC
NA	TRBV7-8	TRBJ2-7	NA	CASSPRLEQYF	TGTGCCAGCAGCCCTCGTTTAGAGCAGTACTTC
NA	TRBV3-1/TRBV3-2	TRBJ1-1	NA	CASSQVGGTEAFF	TGTGCCAGCAGCCAGGTAGGGGGCACTGAAGCTTTCTTT
NA	TRBV21-1	TRBJ2-7	NA	CASNLGTPLYEQYF	TGTGCCAGCAACCTCGGGACACCCCTCTACGAGCAGTACTTC
NA	TRBV27	TRBJ1-5	NA	CATKVSGSNQPQHF	TGTGCCACCAAGGTTTCCGGTAGCAATCAGCCCCAGCATTTT
NA	TRBV18	TRBJ1-1	NA	CASSRKADTNTEAFF	TGTGCCAGCTCACGGAAGGCGGACACCAACACTGAAGCTTTCTTT
NA	TRBV5-6	TRBJ2-7	NA	CASSLPIPMGEQYF	TGTGCCAGCAGCTTGCCGATACCGATGGGGGAGCAGTACTTC
NA	TRBV10-3	TRBJ1-1	NA	CAISQPAVDSLTF	TGTGCCATCAGTCAACCCGCGGTGGACAGCCTCACTTTT
once	TRBV11-3	TRBJ2-1	TRBD2	CASSLGGGEYNEQFF	TGTGCCAGCAGCTTGGGCGGGGGGGAGTACAATGAGCAGTTCTTC
once	TRBV19	TRBJ2-2	TRBD1	CASSDYRGRNANTGELFF	TGTGCCAGTAGTGATTACAGGGGGCGTAATGCGAACACCGGGGAGCTGTTTTTT
NA	TRBV19	TRBJ1-1	NA	CASSQTTATEAFF	TGTGCCAGTAGCCAAACAACCGCCACTGAAGCTTTCTTT
NA	TRBV7-9	TRBJ1-6	NA	CASTRDGPNSPLHF	TGTGCCAGCACCAGAGACGGTCCTAATTCACCCCTCCACTTT
NA	TRBV28	TRBJ1-6	NA	CASCLSRRNSPLHF	TGTGCCAGCTGCCTCTCGCGGCGAAATTCACCCCTCCACTTT
NA	TRBV6-5	TRBJ1-2	TRBD1	CASSYKYTGGNYGYTF	TGTGCCAGCAGTTACAAATATACAGGGGGTAACTATGGCTACACCTTC
NA	TRBV10-3	TRBJ1-2	NA	CAISERADGYTF	TGTGCCATCAGTGAGAGGGCAGATGGCTACACCTTC
NA	TRBV10-3	TRBJ1-5	NA	CAISGSGAGNQPQHF	TGTGCCATCAGTGGATCAGGGGCTGGCAATCAGCCCCAGCATTTT
NA	TRBV18	TRBJ2-3	TRBD1	CASSPPTGGDPADTQYF	TGTGCCAGCTCACCACCCACAGGGGGCGACCCTGCAGATACGCAGTATTTT
NA	TRBV6-4	TRBJ1-6	NA	CASSDSTATPLHF	TGTGCCAGCAGTGATTCTACTGCGACACCCCTCCACTTT
NA	TRBV5-8	TRBJ2-1	NA	CASSLRVLPYNEQFF	TGTGCCAGCAGCTTACGCGTGCTCCCCTACAATGAGCAGTTCTTC
NA	TRBV15	TRBJ2-7	NA	CATSRVGRLYEQYF	TGTGCCACCAGCAGAGTTGGACGCCTCTACGAGCAGTACTTC
NA	TRBV7-6	TRBJ2-1	TRBD1	CASSSSRGQDHEQFF	TGTGCCAGCAGCTCCTCTCGGGGACAGGACCATGAGCAGTTCTTC
few	TRBV6-2/TRBV6-3	TRBJ1-6	NA	CASSPQESSYNSPLHF	TGTGCCAGCAGCCCCCAGGAGAGCTCCTATAATTCACCCCTCCACTTT
once	TRBV3-1/TRBV3-2	TRBJ1-2	TRBD1	CASSQDWQGAGYTF	TGTGCCAGCAGCCAAGATTGGCAGGGGGCTGGCTACACCTTC
NA	TRBV14	TRBJ2-2	TRBD1	CASSQLVGQGYTGELFF	TGTGCCAGCAGCCAATTGGTCGGACAGGGGTACACCGGGGAGCTGTTTTTT
few	TRBV24-1	TRBJ1-1	NA	CATRDTANTEAFF	TGTGCCACCAGGGATACAGCGAACACTGAAGCTTTCTTT
NA	TRBV10-2	TRBJ2-3	TRBD2	CASSPETSGYTDTQYF	TGCGCCAGCAGTCCCGAGACTAGCGGTTACACAGATACGCAGTATTTT
NA	TRBV28	TRBJ1-4	TRBD1	CASSPWDRSTNEKLFF	TGTGCCAGCAGTCCATGGGACAGGTCAACTAATGAAAAACTGTTTTTT
NA	TRBV5-1	TRBJ1-4	NA	CASSLAVHGAGSEKLFF	TGCGCCAGCAGCTTGGCCGTACATGGGGCGGGGAGTGAAAAACTGTTTTTT
NA	TRBV11-2	TRBJ1-5	NA	CASSLVSHSNQPQHF	TGTGCCAGCAGCTTAGTCTCACATAGCAATCAGCCCCAGCATTTT
few	TRBV27	TRBJ1-2	TRBD1	CASSFSRGPNYGYTF	TGTGCCAGCAGTTTCAGCAGGGGGCCCAACTATGGCTACACCTTC
NA	TRBV10-3	TRBJ2-5	NA	CAISESLGRETQYF	TGTGCCATCAGTGAGTCGTTGGGGCGGGAGACCCAGTACTTC
NA	TRBV10-1	TRBJ1-1	NA	CASSESTGRGAFF	TGCGCCAGCAGTGAGTCGACGGGCAGAGGAGCTTTCTTT
NA	TRBV30	TRBJ2-7	NA	CAWYRDGSYEQYF	TGTGCCTGGTATCGGGACGGTTCCTACGAGCAGTACTTC
NA	TRBV13	TRBJ1-5	TRBD1	CASSSNRGQPQHF	TGTGCCAGCAGTTCAAACAGGGGCCAGCCCCAGCATTTT
NA	TRBV5-1	TRBJ2-2	TRBD1	CASSSMTGVDTGELFF	TGCGCCAGCAGCTCAATGACAGGGGTAGACACCGGGGAGCTGTTTTTT
NA	TRBV7-9	TRBJ1-4	NA	CASSALTGINEKLFF	TGTGCCAGCAGCGCCCTAACAGGCATTAATGAAAAACTGTTTTTT
once	TRBV6-6	TRBJ2-1	NA	CASSLGLASYNEQFF	TGTGCCAGCAGCTTAGGACTGGCTTCCTACAATGAGCAGTTCTTC